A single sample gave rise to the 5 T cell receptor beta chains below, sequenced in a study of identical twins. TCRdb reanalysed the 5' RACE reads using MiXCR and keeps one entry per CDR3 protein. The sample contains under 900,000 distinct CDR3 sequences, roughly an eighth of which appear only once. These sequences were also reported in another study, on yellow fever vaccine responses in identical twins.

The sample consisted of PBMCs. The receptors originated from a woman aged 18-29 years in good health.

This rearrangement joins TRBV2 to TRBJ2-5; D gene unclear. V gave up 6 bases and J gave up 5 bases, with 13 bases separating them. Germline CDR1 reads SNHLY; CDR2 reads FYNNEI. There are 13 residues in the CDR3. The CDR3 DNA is TGTGCCAGCAGCCCCCGTTTGCGCGAGACCCAGTACTTC. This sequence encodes CASSPRLRETQYF.

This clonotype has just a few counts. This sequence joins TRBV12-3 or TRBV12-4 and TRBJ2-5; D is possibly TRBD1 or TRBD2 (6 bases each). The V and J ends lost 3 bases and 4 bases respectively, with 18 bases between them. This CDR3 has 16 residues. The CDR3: CASSFSRGRWRETQYF. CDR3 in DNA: TGTGCCAGCAGTTTTTCTCGGGGGCGATGGAGAGAGACCCAGTACTTC.

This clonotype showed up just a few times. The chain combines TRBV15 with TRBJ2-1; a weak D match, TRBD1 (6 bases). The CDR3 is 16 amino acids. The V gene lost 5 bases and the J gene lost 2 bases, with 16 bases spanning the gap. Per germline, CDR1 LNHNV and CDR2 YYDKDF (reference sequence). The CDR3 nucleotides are TGTGCCACCAGCGGCCAACACAGGGAAGCCTACAATGAGCAGTTCTTC. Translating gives CATSGQHREAYNEQFF.

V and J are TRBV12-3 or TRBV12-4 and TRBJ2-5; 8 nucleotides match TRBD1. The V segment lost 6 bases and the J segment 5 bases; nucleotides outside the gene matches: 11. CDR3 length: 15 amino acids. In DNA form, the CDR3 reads TGTGCCAGCAGGCTTCGACAGGGGTCAGGGGAGACCCAGTACTTC. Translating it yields CASRLRQGSGETQYF.

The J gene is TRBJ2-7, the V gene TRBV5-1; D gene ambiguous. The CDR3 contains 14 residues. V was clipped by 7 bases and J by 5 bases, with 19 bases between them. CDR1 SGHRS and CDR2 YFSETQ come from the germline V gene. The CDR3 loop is CASAPGSFFDEQYV. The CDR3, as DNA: TGCGCCAGCGCCCCCGGTAGTTTTTTTGACGAGCAGTACGTC.